Shown below are 12 T cell receptor beta chains from a single sample sequenced in a study of Tregs in tolerant kidney transplant recipients. The assay was immunoSEQ multiplex PCR, and TCRdb's table has in-frame clones only and misses some. The sample table includes fewer than 55,000 clones. The sequenced sample was CD4+ T cells from blood, obtained before the transplant. The source is a human donor who received a combined kidney and bone marrow transplant.

CDR3 protein: CSVDGSGSDYGYTF. The covered CDR3 bases are TGCAGCGTTGATGGGTCCGGGTCGGACTATGGC. This chain links TRBV29-1 with TRBJ1-2; no clear D gene. The read is 3 residues too short to cover the CDR3 end, so that end is filled in from the germline J gene. From germline, CDR1 is SQVTM and CDR2 ANQGSEA. The CDR3 has 14 amino acids. V was trimmed by 3 bases and J by 3 bases, leaving 14 bases between them.

Worth noting for this clone: The CDR3 is cut off 3 residues early in the read; its end comes from the germline J gene. The chain combines TRBV30 with TRBJ2-6; D is ambiguous. Germline V gives CDR1 GTSNPN, CDR2 SVGIG (reference sequence). V shed 0 bases and J shed 2 bases, with 5 bases lying between them. The CDR3 contains 14 residues. The CDR3 here is CAWSVSPGANVLTF. The covered CDR3 bases are TGTGCCTGGAGTGTATCTCCTGGGGCCAACGTC.

With respect to this clone: Read coverage stops 3 residues before the CDR3 terminus; the germline J gene supplies the remainder. The chain has TRBV5-1 and TRBJ2-5; TRBD2 matches 11 bases. Germline V CDR1 and CDR2: SGHRS, YFSETQ. There are 15 residues in the CDR3. Unmatched junction bases numbered 4, after V lost 4 bases and J lost 2 bases. The part of the CDR3 DNA that was read is TGCGCCAGCAGCCAGGGACTAGCGGTACAAGAGACC. It translates to CASSQGLAVQET. Given in full, the CDR3 is CASSQGLAVQETQYF.

Worth noting for this clone: The read ends 3 residues shy of where the CDR3 ends; the end is completed using the germline J gene. The rearrangement links TRBV7-6 to TRBJ2-6; D remains unclear. V lost 5 bases, J lost 4 bases, and 12 bases lay in between. CDR1 is SGHVS and CDR2 is FNYEAQ in the germline V gene. The CDR3 sequence is 15 residues long. CDR3 amino acids: CASSPQGLGANVLTF. CDR3 bases read: TGTGCCAGCAGCCCCCAAGGGCTCGGGGCCAACGTC.

On this clone: Coverage ceases 3 residues before the CDR3 finishes, and the germline J gene fills in the end. This chain links TRBV6-4 with TRBJ2-1; D may be TRBD1 (6 bases). Trimming pared 2 bases from V and 9 bases from J, leaving 14 bases between. CDR1 is MRHNA and CDR2 is SNTAGT in the germline V gene. CDR3 size: 14 residues. The sequenced CDR3 bases are TGTGCCAGCAGTGACCCACAGGGCGGTAGTGAG. It yields the protein CASSDPQGGSE. The whole CDR3 protein is CASSDPQGGSEQFF.

To note about this clone: Coverage ceases 3 residues before the CDR3 finishes, and the germline J gene fills in the end. V gene TRBV5-1 combines with J gene TRBJ1-6; 8 bases align to TRBD1. Germline values: CDR1 SGHRS, CDR2 YFSETQ. V trimming: 2 bases; J trimming: 5 bases; junction bases outside the gene matches: 0. CDR3 length: 14 amino acids. CDR3 DNA (partial): TGCGCCAGCAGCTTACAGGGGGATAATTCACCC. Protein sequence: CASSLQGDNSP. The CDR3 in its entirety is CASSLQGDNSPLHF.

Remarks on this clone: Read coverage stops 3 residues before the CDR3 terminus; the germline J gene supplies the remainder. The chain uses TRBV6-7 and TRBJ1-3, with TRBD1 matching 8 bases. TRBV6-7 belongs to the ORF category, with a function that is uncertain. The CDR3 covers 15 residues. Trimming at V came to 7 bases and at J to 1 base, leaving 6 bases not matched to a gene. The CDR3 region is CASKGQGASGNTIYF. CDR3 bases read: TGTGCCAGCAAAGGTCAGGGGGCTTCTGGAAACACC.

About this clone: The CDR3 end lies 3 residues beyond the end of the read and is filled in from the germline J gene. The gene calls are TRBV7-2 and TRBJ1-2; the D is unclear. Germline V gene lookup returns CDR1 SGHTA and CDR2 FQGNSA. Trimming removed 2 bases at V and 3 bases at J, with 7 bases between. The CDR3 extends over 13 amino acids. The CDR3 loop reads CASSLNGDYGYTF. The DNA read from the CDR3 is TGTGCCAGCAGCTTAAACGGTGACTATGGC.

As regards this clone: The read gets to within 3 residues of the CDR3 end, and the germline J gene fills in the rest. The chain has TRBV7-8 and TRBJ1-2; 7 nucleotides line up with TRBD1. V was clipped by 1 base and J by 7 bases; unmatched bases: 9. In germline, CDR1 is SGHVS, CDR2 FQNEAQ. The CDR3 runs 15 residues. This CDR3 reads CASSLGGGGSFGYTF. The CDR3 bases that were read are TGTGCCAGCAGCTTAGGTGGAGGGGGCTCGTTTGGC.

To note about this clone: The read gets to within 3 residues of the CDR3 end, and the germline J gene fills in the rest. The chain links TRBV10-3 to TRBJ1-2, with 8 nucleotides matching TRBD1. In germline, CDR1 is ENHRY, CDR2 SYGVKD. V was clipped by 4 bases and J by 4 bases; unmatched bases: 5. This CDR3 has 14 residues. CDR3 loop: CAISGRGQGYGYTF. CDR3 DNA (partial): TGTGCCATCAGTGGGCGAGGACAGGGCTATGGC.

In the case of this clone: The read ends 3 residues early relative to the CDR3; the germline J gene fills the gap. V usage is TRBV18 and J usage is TRBJ2-1; 11 bases match TRBD2. Germline trimming cut 0 bases from V and 6 bases from J; bases unmatched to any gene: 1. The V gene's germline CDR1 is KGHSH and CDR2 LQKENI. There are 15 residues in the CDR3. CDR3 sequence reads: CASSPPSGGANEQFF. The covered CDR3 bases are TGTGCCAGCTCACCACCTAGCGGGGGGGCCAATGAG.

A remark on this clone: The read stops 3 residues short of the end of the CDR3; the missing end is completed from the germline J gene. The chain has TRBV10-3 and TRBJ2-1; D may correspond to TRBD1 or TRBD2 (6 bases each). The germline V gene encodes CDR1 ENHRY and CDR2 SYGVKD. Trimming shortened V by 4 bases and J by 2 bases, and 18 bases separated the two germline ends. CDR3 length: 17 amino acids. CDR3 loop: CAISGLGRTEAYNEQFF. The covered CDR3 bases are TGTGCCATCAGTGGTTTGGGGAGGACAGAAGCCTACAATGAG.